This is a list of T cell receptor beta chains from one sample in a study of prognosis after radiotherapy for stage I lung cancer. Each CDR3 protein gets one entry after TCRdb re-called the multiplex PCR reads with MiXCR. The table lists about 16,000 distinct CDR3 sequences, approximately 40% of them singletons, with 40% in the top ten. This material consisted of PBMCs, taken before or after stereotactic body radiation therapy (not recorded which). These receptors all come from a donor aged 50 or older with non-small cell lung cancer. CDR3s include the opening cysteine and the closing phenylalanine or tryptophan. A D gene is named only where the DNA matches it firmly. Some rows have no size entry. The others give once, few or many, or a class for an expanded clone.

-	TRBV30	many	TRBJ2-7	TGTGCCTGGCGTCCCGACGGAACCTACGAGCAGTACTTC	CAWRPDGTYEQYF
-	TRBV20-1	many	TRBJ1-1	TGCAGTGCTAGAAACCAGGGGACCCAAGCTTTCTTT	CSARNQGTQAFF
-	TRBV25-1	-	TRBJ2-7	TGTGCCAGCAGTGATGCCAGCGGGACATACTACGAGCAGTACTTC	CASSDASGTYYEQYF
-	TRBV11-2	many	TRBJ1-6	TGTGCCAGCAGCTTAGTAGACTTGAGTTCACCCCTCCACTTT	CASSLVDLSSPLHF
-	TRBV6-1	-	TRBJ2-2	TGTGCCAGCCGAAGTAGGAGGGGCCGGTCGAAAACCGGGGAGCCGTTTTTT	CASRSRRGRSKTGEPFF
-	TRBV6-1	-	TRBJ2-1	TGTGCCAGCAGTCAGTCCAACCCCGACCTAGATGCTCGTGAGCAGTTCTTC	CASSQSNPDLDAREQFF
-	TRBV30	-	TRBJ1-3	TGTGCCGGGAGTGTCCTCCAGTTAGACACCATATATTTT	CAGSVLQLDTIYF
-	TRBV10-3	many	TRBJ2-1	TGTGCCATCAGTGACATTGCGGATAGGTACAATGAGCAGTTCTTC	CAISDIADRYNEQFF
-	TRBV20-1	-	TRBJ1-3	TGCAGTGCTCGGGGAGGGACAAACTCTGGAAACACCATATATTTT	CSARGGTNSGNTIYF
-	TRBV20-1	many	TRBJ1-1	TGCAGTGCTAGCCGGGGCGGCGGGAACACTGAAGCTTTCTTT	CSASRGGGNTEAFF
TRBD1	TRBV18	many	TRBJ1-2	TGTGCCAGCTCACCGGGACAGGGATCGGGCTATGGCTACACCTTC	CASSPGQGSGYGYTF
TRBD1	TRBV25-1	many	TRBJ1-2	TGTGCCAGCAGTGAGGCCGCCCAGGGGGTAGATGGCTACACCTTC	CASSEAAQGVDGYTF
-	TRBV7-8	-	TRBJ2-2	TGTGCCAGCAGTTGGACGGGCACCGGGGAGCTGTTTTTT	CASSWTGTGELFF
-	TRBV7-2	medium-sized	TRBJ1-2	TGTGCCAGCAGCCTGGGACCGACAAATGGCTACACCTTC	CASSLGPTNGYTF
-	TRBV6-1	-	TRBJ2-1	TGTGCCAGCACGCGGTGGGTCTCCTACAGTGAGCAGTTCTTC	CASTRWVSYSEQFF
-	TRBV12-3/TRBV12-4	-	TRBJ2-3	TGTGCCAGCGCCCCTGGGGTTAGCGGCACAGATACGCAGTATTTT	CASAPGVSGTDTQYF
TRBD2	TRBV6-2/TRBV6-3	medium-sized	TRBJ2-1	TGTGCCAGCAGACCCAGCGGGGGGAGTCAGTTCTTC	CASRPSGGSQFF
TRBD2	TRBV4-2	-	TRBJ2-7	TGTGCCAGCAGACAAAAGATAAGCGGGACCTCCTACGAGCAGTACTTC	CASRQKISGTSYEQYF
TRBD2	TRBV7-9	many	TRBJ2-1	TGTGCCAGCAGTTTGCCTAGCGGGGGCGATGAGCAGTTCTTC	CASSLPSGGDEQFF
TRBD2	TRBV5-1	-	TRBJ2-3	TGCGCCAGCAGCATCGCTGGGACTAGCGGGAGCACAGATACGCAGTATTTT	CASSIAGTSGSTDTQYF
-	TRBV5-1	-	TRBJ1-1	TGCGCCAGCAGCTTGGAACAATCGGTCCGGGCGTCCGGGCAGTACTTT	CASSLEQSVRASGQYF
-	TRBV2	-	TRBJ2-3	TGTGCCAGCAGTCCCAGGGACACAGATACGCAGTATTTT	CASSPRDTDTQYF